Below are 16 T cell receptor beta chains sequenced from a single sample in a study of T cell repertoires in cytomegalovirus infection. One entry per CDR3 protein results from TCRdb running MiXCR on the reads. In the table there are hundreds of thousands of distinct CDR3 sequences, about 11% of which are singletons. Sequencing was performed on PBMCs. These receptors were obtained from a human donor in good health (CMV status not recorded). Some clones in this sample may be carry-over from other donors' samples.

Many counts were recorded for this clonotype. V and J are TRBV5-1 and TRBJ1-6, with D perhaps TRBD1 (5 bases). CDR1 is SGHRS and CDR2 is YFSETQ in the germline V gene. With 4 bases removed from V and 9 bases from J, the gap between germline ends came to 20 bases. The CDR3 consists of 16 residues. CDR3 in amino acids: CASSPGTDRGGSPLHF. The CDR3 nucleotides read TGCGCCAGCAGCCCCGGGACTGACCGTGGCGGTTCACCCCTCCACTTT.

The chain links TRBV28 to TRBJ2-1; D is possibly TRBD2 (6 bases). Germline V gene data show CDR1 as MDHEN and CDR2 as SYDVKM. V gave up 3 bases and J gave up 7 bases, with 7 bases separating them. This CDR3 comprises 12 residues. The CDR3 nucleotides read TGTGCCAGCAGTTTTGGACTAAATGAGCAGTTCTTC. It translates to CASSFGLNEQFF.

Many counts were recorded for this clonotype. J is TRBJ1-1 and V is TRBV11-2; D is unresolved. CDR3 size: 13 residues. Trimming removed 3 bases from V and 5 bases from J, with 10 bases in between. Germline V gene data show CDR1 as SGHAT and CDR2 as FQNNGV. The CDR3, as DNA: TGTGCCAGCAGCTTCAGCAGCCTAACTGAAGCTTTCTTT. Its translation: CASSFSSLTEAFF.

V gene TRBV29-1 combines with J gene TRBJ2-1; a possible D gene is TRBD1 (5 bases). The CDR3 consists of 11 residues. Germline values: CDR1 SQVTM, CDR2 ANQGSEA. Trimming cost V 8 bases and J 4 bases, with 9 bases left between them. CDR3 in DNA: TGCAGCTCCTCAGGGTACAATGAGCAGTTCTTC. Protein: CSSSGYNEQFF.

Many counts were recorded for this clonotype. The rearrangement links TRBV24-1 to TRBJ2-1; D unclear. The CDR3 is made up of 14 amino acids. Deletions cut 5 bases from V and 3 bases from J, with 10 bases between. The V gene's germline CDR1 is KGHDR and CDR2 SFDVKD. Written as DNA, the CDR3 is TGTGCCACCAGTGGTCGGCGCGGCTACAATGAGCAGTTCTTC. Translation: CATSGRRGYNEQFF.

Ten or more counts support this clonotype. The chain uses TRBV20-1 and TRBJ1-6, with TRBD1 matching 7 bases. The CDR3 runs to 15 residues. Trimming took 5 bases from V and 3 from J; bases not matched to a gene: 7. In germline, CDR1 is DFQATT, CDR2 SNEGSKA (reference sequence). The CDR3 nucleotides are TGCAGTGCTTCTCCAGGGGGAAGCTATAATTCACCCCTCCACTTT. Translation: CSASPGGSYNSPLHF.

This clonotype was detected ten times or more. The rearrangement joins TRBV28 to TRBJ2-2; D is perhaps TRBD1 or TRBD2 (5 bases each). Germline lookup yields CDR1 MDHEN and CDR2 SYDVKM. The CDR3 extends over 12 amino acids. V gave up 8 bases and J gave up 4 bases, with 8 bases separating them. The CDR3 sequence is CASEGTTGELFF. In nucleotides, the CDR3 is TGTGCCAGCGAGGGGACCACCGGGGAGCTGTTTTTT.

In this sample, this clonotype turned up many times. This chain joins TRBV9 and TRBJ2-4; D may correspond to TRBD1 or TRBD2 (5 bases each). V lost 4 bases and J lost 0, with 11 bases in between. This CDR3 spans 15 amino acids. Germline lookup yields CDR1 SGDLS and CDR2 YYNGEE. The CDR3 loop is CASSQTGTAKNIQYF. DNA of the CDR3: TGTGCCAGCAGCCAGACCGGGACAGCCAAAAACATTCAGTACTTC.

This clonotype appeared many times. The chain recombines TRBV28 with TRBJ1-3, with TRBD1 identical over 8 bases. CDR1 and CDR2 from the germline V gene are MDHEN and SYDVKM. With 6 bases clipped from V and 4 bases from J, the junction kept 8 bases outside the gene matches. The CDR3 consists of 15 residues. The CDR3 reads CASRSGQVAGNTIYF. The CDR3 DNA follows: TGTGCCAGCAGATCGGGACAGGTTGCAGGAAACACCATATATTTT.

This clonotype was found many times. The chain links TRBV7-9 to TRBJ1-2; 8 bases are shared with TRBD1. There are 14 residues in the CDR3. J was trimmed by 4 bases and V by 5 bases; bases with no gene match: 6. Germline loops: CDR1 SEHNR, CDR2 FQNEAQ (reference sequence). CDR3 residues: CASSDQGASYGYTF. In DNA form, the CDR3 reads TGTGCCAGCAGCGACCAGGGGGCGAGCTATGGCTACACCTTC.

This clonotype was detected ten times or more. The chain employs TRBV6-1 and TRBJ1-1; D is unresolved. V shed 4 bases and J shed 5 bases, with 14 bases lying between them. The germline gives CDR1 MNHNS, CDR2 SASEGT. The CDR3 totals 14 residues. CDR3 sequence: CASSVEGARTEAFF. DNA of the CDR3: TGTGCCAGCAGTGTTGAGGGCGCTAGAACTGAAGCTTTCTTT.

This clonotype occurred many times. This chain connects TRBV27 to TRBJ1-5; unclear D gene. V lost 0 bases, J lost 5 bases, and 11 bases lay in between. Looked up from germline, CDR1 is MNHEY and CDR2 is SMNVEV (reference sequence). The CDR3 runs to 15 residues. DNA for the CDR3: TGTGCCAGCAGTTTATCGTACCCAGGTTATCAGCCCCAGCATTTT. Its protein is CASSLSYPGYQPQHF.

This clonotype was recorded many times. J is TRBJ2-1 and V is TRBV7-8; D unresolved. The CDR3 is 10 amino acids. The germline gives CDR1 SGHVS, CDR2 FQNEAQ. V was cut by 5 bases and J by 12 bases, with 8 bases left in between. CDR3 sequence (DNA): TGTGCCAGCAGCGGGTCCTGGCAGTTCTTC. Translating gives CASSGSWQFF.

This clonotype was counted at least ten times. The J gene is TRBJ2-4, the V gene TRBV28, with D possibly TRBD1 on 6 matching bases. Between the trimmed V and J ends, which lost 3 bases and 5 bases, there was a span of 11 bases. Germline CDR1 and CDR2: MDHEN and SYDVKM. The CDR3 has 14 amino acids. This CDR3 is CASSFGRGQNIQYF. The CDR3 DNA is TGTGCCAGCAGTTTTGGCAGGGGACAAAACATTCAGTACTTC.

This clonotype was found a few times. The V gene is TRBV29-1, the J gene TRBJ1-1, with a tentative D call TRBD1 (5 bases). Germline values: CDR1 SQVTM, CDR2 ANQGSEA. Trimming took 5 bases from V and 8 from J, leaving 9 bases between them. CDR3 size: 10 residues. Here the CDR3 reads CSVIGVEAFF. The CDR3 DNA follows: TGCAGCGTTATAGGGGTCGAAGCTTTCTTT.

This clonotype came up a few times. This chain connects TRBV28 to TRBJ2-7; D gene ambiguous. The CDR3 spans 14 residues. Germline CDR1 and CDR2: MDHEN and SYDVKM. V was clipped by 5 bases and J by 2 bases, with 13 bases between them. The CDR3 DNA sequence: TGTGCCAGCAGTAGGAACCAGGTCACCTACGAGCAGTACTTC. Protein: CASSRNQVTYEQYF.